This TCR beta chain stems from a study of T cell repertoires in cytomegalovirus infection. In the study overall: TCR beta signatures that were public indicated CMV infection and matching HLA type. Study conclusions and caveats: The cumulative frequency of public TCR beta families distinguished individuals who carried CMV together with the relevant HLA. HLA-C-restricted CMV-specific TCR beta clonotypes were dominant in the ex vivo response.

The trim removed 0 bases at V and 5 bases at J, leaving 12 bases unmatched. Germline CDR1 is MNHEY and CDR2 is SVGEGT. This CDR3 region has 17 residues. TCRdb fed the reads into MiXCR, producing one record per CDR3 protein. The sample records about 360,000 distinct CDR3 sequences, 15% to 20% being singletons. This clonotype was detected many times. Its antigen is undetermined. The clonotype was recovered from a human donor in good health (CMV status not recorded). Some clones in this sample may be carry-over from other donors' samples. Sequenced material: PBMCs. The gene calls are TRBV6-2 or TRBV6-3 and TRBJ2-7; 8 positions match TRBD2. DNA of the CDR3: TGTGCCAGCAGTTACTCGAGCGCCGGGGGGGAAAGTGACGAGCAGTACTTC. Encoded protein: CASSYSSAGGESDEQYF.